A single sample gave rise to the 15 T cell receptor beta chains below, sequenced in a study of tissue T cells after allogeneic stem cell transplantation. Time point meaning: mouse harvest day 7 after allogeneic transplant. Each mouse received 10^7 T-cell-depleted marrow cells plus 10^6 splenic CD5+ T cells by tail vein. The protocol was immunoSEQ multiplex PCR, while the TCRdb copy is restricted to in-frame clones and leaves out a portion. There are 7,000 to 10,000 clones in the sample; 47% occur only once, and 6% to 8.5% lies in the top ten. Material for sequencing was gut tissue. These receptors came from a female BALB/c mouse given C57BL/6 T cells with graft-versus-host disease after an allogeneic hematopoietic cell transplant.

In this sample, this clone turned up a few times. Any gene name here is a mouse gene name. With the read ending 1 residue before the CDR3 end, the germline J gene is used to fill in that end. V is TRBV20 and J is TRBJ1-5; D gene uncertain. Trimming shortened V by 1 base and J by 0 bases, and 4 bases separated the two germline ends. The CDR3 extends over 13 amino acids. CDR1 and CDR2 from the germline V gene are GFQATS and STVNSAI. The CDR3 loop is CGARGDNNQAPLF. CDR3 bases read: TGTGGTGCTAGGGGGGATAACAACCAGGCTCCGCTT.

Worth noting for this clone: Gene and germline names: mouse. Read data end 1 residue before the CDR3 end; the end is taken from the germline J gene. The chain joins TRBV26 to TRBJ1-2; unclear D gene. V lost 3 bases and J lost 1, with 3 bases in between. Per germline, CDR1 KGHPV and CDR2 FQNQEV (reference sequence). The CDR3 has 12 residues. CDR3 DNA (partial): TGTGCCAGCAGTCTTGTAAACTCCGACTACACC. This translates into CASSLVNSDYT. The whole CDR3 region reads CASSLVNSDYTF.

Of note for this clone: Gene names are the mouse ones. The CDR3 is cut off 1 residue early in the read; its end comes from the germline J gene. The V gene is TRBV3, the J gene TRBJ2-4; D not certain. V gave up 5 bases and J gave up 0 bases, with 9 bases separating them. From germline, CDR1 is SNHLY and CDR2 FYNGKV (reference sequence). There are 14 residues in the CDR3. The part of the CDR3 DNA that was read is TGTGCCAGCAGCCCGACAACTAGTCAAAACACCTTGTAC. This codes for CASSPTTSQNTLY. The complete CDR3 protein is CASSPTTSQNTLYF.

A word on this clone: Gene labels here are mouse ones. Coverage ceases 1 residue before the CDR3 finishes, and the germline J gene fills in the end. The V and J genes are TRBV23 and TRBJ1-1; the table calls TRBD1, which could not be checked here. Germline CDR1 and CDR2: KGHTA and FQNQQP. This CDR3 region has 14 residues. The sequenced CDR3 bases are TGCTCCAGCAGTCCCGACAGTGCAAACACAGAAGTCTTC. Protein sequence: CSSSPDSANTEVF. The whole CDR3 region reads CSSSPDSANTEVFF.

This clone was found a few times. Mouse gene names and germline throughout. The read falls 1 residue short of the CDR3 end, and the missing part is taken from the germline J gene. The J gene is TRBJ2-5, the V gene TRBV12-1; 7 bases are a match to TRBD2. This CDR3 spans 14 amino acids. CDR1 is SGHSN and CDR2 is HYEKVE in the germline V gene. With 1 base clipped from V and 3 bases from J, the junction kept 3 bases outside the gene matches. The part of the CDR3 DNA that was read is TGTGCCAGCTCTCTAACACTGGGGCAAGACACCCAGTAC. This sequence encodes CASSLTLGQDTQY. Given in full, the CDR3 is CASSLTLGQDTQYF.

Concerning this clone itself: Gene names are mouse gene names. The read falls 1 residue short of the CDR3 end, and the missing part is taken from the germline J gene. V usage is TRBV26 and J usage is TRBJ2-1; D remains ambiguous. Germline CDR1 and CDR2: KGHPV and FQNQEV (reference sequence). V lost 0 bases, J lost 6 bases, and 0 bases lay in between. This CDR3 region has 11 residues. CDR3 bases read: TGTGCCAGCAGTCTGTCTGCTGAGCAGTTC. Residues: CASSLSAEQF. From start to end, the CDR3 is CASSLSAEQFF.

Note on this clone: Genes and germline come from the mouse. With the read ending 1 residue before the CDR3 end, the germline J gene is used to fill in that end. The chain recombines TRBV23 with TRBJ2-3; the D call of TRBD2 is as the table states it, not checked on the DNA. Germline values: CDR1 KGHTA, CDR2 FQNQQP. This CDR3 region has 15 residues. The chain's CDR3 is CSSSQGGPSAETLYF. The CDR3 DNA, read in part, is TGCTCCAGCAGTCAGGGGGGGCCTAGTGCAGAAACGCTGTAT.

Regarding this clone: Genes and germline come from the mouse. Read coverage stops 1 residue before the CDR3 terminus; the germline J gene supplies the remainder. This chain connects TRBV26 to TRBJ2-1; D is uncertain. The ends were cut back, 2 bases at V and 8 bases at J, with 7 bases in the middle. The V gene's germline CDR1 is KGHPV and CDR2 FQNQEV (reference sequence). The CDR3 spans 12 residues. CDR3 DNA (partial): TGTGCCAGCAGTCTGGCGGGCTCTGAGCAGTTC. Encoded protein: CASSLAGSEQF. The full CDR3 protein reads CASSLAGSEQFF.

Turning to this clone: The gene symbols are mouse symbols. Read data end 1 residue before the CDR3 end; the end is taken from the germline J gene. The rearrangement links TRBV24 to TRBJ2-3, with 12 bases identical to TRBD2. The CDR3 loop spans 17 amino acids. In germline, CDR1 is KGHTA, CDR2 FRNEEI. J lost 0 bases, V lost 3 bases, and 4 bases had no gene match. The CDR3 protein is CASSLGTGGTSAETLYF. Partial CDR3 DNA: TGTGCCAGCAGTCTTGGGACTGGGGGGACTAGTGCAGAAACGCTGTAT.

As for this clone: Gene names are mouse gene names. Coverage ceases 1 residue before the CDR3 finishes, and the germline J gene fills in the end. The chain recombines TRBV26 with TRBJ2-5, with D perhaps given as TRBD1 or TRBD2 (6 bases each). Germline V gene sequence: CDR1 KGHPV, CDR2 FQNQEV (reference sequence). The CDR3 loop spans 12 amino acids. V lost 2 bases to trimming and J lost 7 bases, with 7 bases between them. Partial CDR3 DNA: TGTGCCAGCAGTCTGGGGGGCTACACCCAGTAC. Its translation is CASSLGGYTQY. The CDR3 reads in full as CASSLGGYTQYF.

On this clone itself: Gene names denote mouse genes. The sequence runs out 1 residue before the end of the CDR3; the remainder is reconstructed from the germline J gene. The V and J genes are TRBV12-2 and TRBJ2-7, with TRBD2 as a possible D gene (6 bases). This CDR3 has 14 amino acids. V gave up 0 bases and J gave up 4 bases, with 12 bases separating them. The V gene's germline CDR1 is SGHLS and CDR2 HYDKME. The part of the CDR3 DNA that was read is TGTGCCAGCTCTCTCGATTCTGGGGCATATGAACAGTAC. Translating it yields CASSLDSGAYEQY. The complete CDR3 protein is CASSLDSGAYEQYF.

Comment on this clone: Gene names are mouse gene names. The observed sequence ends 1 residue before the CDR3 terminus, with the missing tail filled in from the germline J gene. The chain has TRBV4 and TRBJ2-4; the match to TRBD2 covers 9 bases. The CDR3 covers 13 residues. Per germline, CDR1 LGHDT and CDR2 YNNKQL (reference sequence). Trimming at V came to 4 bases and at J to 4 bases, leaving 0 bases not matched to a gene. The CDR3 bases that were read are TGTGCCAGCAGCTCTGGGGGGGAAAACACCTTGTAC. This sequence encodes CASSSGGENTLY. The full CDR3 is CASSSGGENTLYF.

Note on this clone: All gene names here are mouse names. The read finishes 1 residue shy of the CDR3 end, and the germline J gene is used to complete it. The chain combines TRBV12-2 with TRBJ1-6; 7 positions match TRBD1. TRBJ1-6 has ORF status, its function being uncertain. The CDR3 has 17 residues. Per germline, CDR1 SGHLS and CDR2 HYDKME. The trim removed 1 base at V and 3 bases at J, leaving 8 bases unmatched. Partial CDR3 DNA: TGTGCCAGCTCTCTTTTGGGACAGCAATTCTATAATTCGCCCCTCTAC. This codes for CASSLLGQQFYNSPLY. The full CDR3 reads CASSLLGQQFYNSPLYF.

As regards this clone: Gene and germline names: mouse. The CDR3 end falls 1 residue outside the read, so it is completed with the germline J gene. The chain joins TRBV23 to TRBJ2-1; the table's D gene call, TRBD1, was not cross checked with the DNA. Per the germline V gene, CDR1 is KGHTA and CDR2 is FQNQQP. The length of the CDR3 is 12 residues. This chain's CDR3 is CSSRRQYAEQFF. CDR3 bases read: TGCTCCAGCAGGCGACAGTATGCTGAGCAGTTC.

Only a few counts were recorded for this clone. The gene names given are mouse names. The read is 1 residue too short to cover the CDR3 end, so that end is filled in from the germline J gene. V usage is TRBV16 and J usage is TRBJ2-2; 13 bases are shared with TRBD2. The CDR3 contains 15 residues. After removal of 5 bases from V and 4 bases from J, the junction contained 1 base not matched to a gene. In germline, CDR1 is SGHSA, CDR2 FRNQAP. CDR3 loop: CASSRDWGGTGQLYF. Incomplete CDR3 DNA: TGTGCAAGCAGCCGGGACTGGGGGGGCACCGGGCAGCTCTAC.